These 9 T cell receptor beta chains originate from one sample sequenced in a study of blood T cell repertoires in COVID-19. Here immunoSEQ multiplex PCR was the method, and the copy in TCRdb shows in-frame clones only, minus some. The repertoire holds fewer than 120,000 clones, with 80% to 90% as singletons. The material sequenced was peripheral blood. All receptors derive from an older woman with acute or convalescent COVID-19.

This clone was seen once. The J gene is TRBJ1-5, the V gene TRBV24-1; D unresolved. Trimming took off 4 bases at V and 2 bases at J, with 5 bases between the two ends. Germline assignment: CDR1 KGHDR and CDR2 SFDVKD. The CDR3 spans 13 residues. The CDR3 nucleotides read TGTGCCACCAGTGAAAGCGGCAATCAGCCCCAGCATTTT. Translating gives CATSESGNQPQHF.

The gene calls are TRBV14 and TRBJ1-3, with D maybe TRBD1 (6 bases). The CDR3 runs 15 residues. Trimming pared 6 bases from V and 0 bases from J, leaving 12 bases between. Germline V CDR1 and CDR2: SGHDN, FVKESK. The CDR3 sequence: CASRETGYSGNTIYF. The CDR3, as DNA: TGTGCCAGCAGGGAAACAGGGTACTCTGGAAACACCATATATTTT. Using reference TRBV14 and TRBJ1-3 for the parts outside the CDR3, the full variable domain is EAGVTQFPSHSVIEKGQTVTLRCDPISGHDNLYWYRRVMGKEIKFLLHFVKESKQDESGMPNNRFLAERTGGTYSTLKVQPAELEDSGVYFCASRETGYSGNTIYFGEGSWLTVV.

This clone is a singleton in its sample. The V gene is TRBV2, the J gene TRBJ2-2; 7 bases are shared with TRBD1. CDR3 length: 15 residues. After removal of 3 bases from V and 6 bases from J, the junction contained 7 bases not matched to a gene. CDR1 SNHLY and CDR2 FYNNEI come from the germline V gene. CDR3 protein: CASSDSQGEAGELFF. The DNA for the CDR3 is TGTGCCAGCAGTGATTCCCAGGGGGAAGCCGGGGAGCTGTTTTTT.

This rearrangement joins TRBV15 to TRBJ2-5; tentatively, D is TRBD2 (6 bases). Trimming cost V 3 bases and J 2 bases, with 10 bases left between them. CDR3 length: 14 amino acids. Germline loops: CDR1 LNHNV, CDR2 YYDKDF (reference sequence). This CDR3 reads CATSSRGGQETQYF. The CDR3 coding sequence is TGTGCCACCAGCAGTCGAGGAGGGCAAGAGACCCAGTACTTC.

This clone was seen just once. The CDR3 DNA reads as TGTGCCAGCTCACCTGCCCTAGGTAGGTACAATGAGCAGTTCTTC. Translating gives CASSPALGRYNEQFF. The chain uses TRBV18 and TRBJ2-1; D unresolved. The germline gives CDR1 KGHSH, CDR2 LQKENI. The CDR3 spans 15 residues. V dropped 3 bases and J dropped 4 bases, with 13 bases sitting between them.

This sequence joins TRBV30 and TRBJ1-5, with D possibly TRBD1 on 5 matching bases. V lost 0 bases and J lost 2, with 14 bases in between. This CDR3 spans 16 amino acids. Germline CDR1 and CDR2: GTSNPN and SVGIG (reference sequence). The CDR3 bases are TGTGCCTGGAGTGTACCGGGGGGGGAAGGCAATCAGCCCCAGCATTTT. Its protein is CAWSVPGGEGNQPQHF. The complete variable domain, with remaining parts taken from reference TRBV30 and TRBJ1-5, reads SQTIHQWPATLVQPVGSPLSLECTVEGTSNPNLYWYRQAAGRGLQLLFYSVGIGQISSEVPQNLSASRPQDRQFILSSKKLLLSDSGFYLCAWSVPGGEGNQPQHFGDGTRLSIL.

The chain combines TRBV7-6 with TRBJ2-1; 10 bases map to TRBD1. CDR1 and CDR2 from the germline V gene are SGHVS and FNYEAQ. This CDR3 has 16 residues. The V segment lost 7 bases and the J segment 7 bases; nucleotides outside the gene matches: 13. CDR3 in DNA: TGTGCCAGCAACTCACTCACCCGGACAGGGGGGAATGAGCAGTTCTTC. It encodes CASNSLTRTGGNEQFF.

The chain joins TRBV12-3 or TRBV12-4 to TRBJ2-7; D not certain. The CDR3 consists of 13 residues. The germline V and J ends were trimmed by 5 bases and 7 bases, with 15 bases remaining between them. CDR3 bases: TGTGCCAGCAGTCCCTACGACCACGGGGAGCAGTACTTC. Translating gives CASSPYDHGEQYF.

V is TRBV6-2 or TRBV6-3 and J is TRBJ2-7; 9 nucleotides match TRBD2. The CDR3 contains 16 residues. J gave up 3 bases and V 2 bases, and 8 bases lay outside the gene matches. CDR1 and CDR2 (germline): MNHEY, SVGEGT. The CDR3 region is CASSYAGTSFGYEQYF. CDR3 bases: TGTGCCAGCAGTTACGCCGGGACTAGCTTCGGCTACGAGCAGTACTTC.